These T cell receptor beta chains were read from a single sample in a study of blood T cell repertoires in COVID-19. Profiling relied on immunoSEQ multiplex PCR, and the TCRdb table lists in-frame clones only, not all of them. The sample lists over 150,000 clones, more than 75% occurring once. Source material: peripheral blood. These receptors were obtained from a man between 60 and 70 years old with COVID-19, enrolled during active disease. The CDR3 runs from the conserved cysteine through the conserved F or W. The D gene is left open where the match is weak. Some rows mark clone size as missing; the rest say once, few, many or name a class of expanded clone.

TRBD1 . TRBJ1-4 TRBV4-1 TGCGCCAGCAGCCAGCAGACAGGGCGGTTTGAAAAACTGTTTTTT CASSQQTGRFEKLFF
TRBD1 . TRBJ2-1 TRBV6-2/TRBV6-3 TGTGCCAGCAGCCAAGGACAGGGGAATCAGTTCTTC CASSQGQGNQFF
. . TRBJ1-1 TRBV30 TGTGCCTGGAGTGTAAGGAGGCAGAACACTGAAGCTTTCTTT CAWSVRRQNTEAFF
TRBD1 . TRBJ1-1 TRBV2 TGTGCCAGCAGGCCCGGACAGGCCCTAGGGGGTATGAACACTGAAGCTTTCTTT CASRPGQALGGMNTEAFF
. . TRBJ2-3 TRBV5-6 TGTGCCAGCAGCTTGATTTCTCGGGGGGATACGCAGTATTTT CASSLISRGDTQYF
. . TRBJ2-4 TRBV7-2 TGTGCCAGCAGCTTAGCAAGAACTAGAACCAAAAACATTCAGTACTTC CASSLARTRTKNIQYF
. once TRBJ1-6 TRBV7-3 TGTGCCAGCAGCTCATCCATGAATTCACCCCTCCACTTT CASSSSMNSPLHF
TRBD1 . TRBJ2-3 TRBV7-9 TGTGCCAGCAGCCTACCCGGGACAGGGTCCGGGGAGTATTTT CASSLPGTGSGEYF
TRBD1 . TRBJ1-3 TRBV9 TGTGCCAGCAGCGCGACAGGGGCGTCAGGAAACACCATATATTTT CASSATGASGNTIYF
TRBD1 few TRBJ2-7 TRBV4-3 TGCGCCAGCAGCCAGAAAACTGGACAGGGATTTTCCCACGAGCAGTACTTC CASSQKTGQGFSHEQYF
. . TRBJ2-7 TRBV29-1 TGCAGCGTAACAGGGTGGTCCTACGAGCAGTACTTC CSVTGWSYEQYF
. . TRBJ1-2 TRBV4-1 TGCGCCAGCAGCCAAGAGCAGGGGTATGGCTACACCTTC CASSQEQGYGYTF
TRBD2 . TRBJ2-1 TRBV7-9 TGTGCCAGCAGCTTAGGTAGCGGGAGAATAAATGAGCAGTTCTTC CASSLGSGRINEQFF
. . TRBJ1-2 TRBV11-3 TGTGCCAGCAGCCTGTCGGGGGGTTCGGGCTATGGCTACACCTTC CASSLSGGSGYGYTF
. once TRBJ1-1 TRBV18 TGTGCCAGCTCGGACAACAGGTTTGGCACTGAAGCTTTCTTT CASSDNRFGTEAFF
. . TRBJ1-1 TRBV14 TGTGCCAGCAGCCAAGAGTGGAGGGACACTGAAGCTTTCTTT CASSQEWRDTEAFF
. . TRBJ2-7 TRBV7-8 TGTGCCAGCAGCTTACGTCCTTCCTCCTACGAGCAGTACTTC CASSLRPSSYEQYF
TRBD2 . TRBJ2-2 TRBV19 TGTGCCAGTAGTATTTTTACCGGGACTAGCGGGAGAACCGGGGAGCTGTTTTTT CASSIFTGTSGRTGELFF
. . TRBJ1-1 TRBV7-8 TGTGCCAGCAGCCGCTATGGGGGGGACACTGAAGCTTTCTTT CASSRYGGDTEAFF
TRBD1 once TRBJ2-2 TRBV30 TGTGCCTGCTTTACGGGACAGGGGAACACCGGGGAGCTGTTTTTT CACFTGQGNTGELFF
. . TRBJ2-1 TRBV25-1 TGTGCCAGCAGTGATAAGCAAGGGGTGGTCGGTGAGCAGTTCTTC CASSDKQGVVGEQFF
. . TRBJ2-1 TRBV4-3 TGCGCCAGCAGCCAAGGCCAGGGGATCCTCAGTGAGCAGTTCTTC CASSQGQGILSEQFF
. . TRBJ1-4 TRBV19 TGTGCCAGCCAGGGTTCAACTAATGAAAAACTGTTTTTT CASQGSTNEKLFF
. . TRBJ1-5 TRBV5-6 TGTGCCAGCAGCTGGGGCCAGGGCGGTCAGCCCCAGCATTTT CASSWGQGGQPQHF
TRBD1 . TRBJ1-5 TRBV5-5 TGTGCCAGCAGCCCGGACAGGGGCGCTATCAGGGGCAATCAGCCCCAGCATTTT CASSPDRGAIRGNQPQHF
TRBD1 . TRBJ1-1 TRBV10-3 TGTGCCTCCTCAGGGGGCATCACTGAAGCTTTCTTT CASSGGITEAFF
. few TRBJ1-2 TRBV18 TGTGCCAGCTCACCGGACAAGGGTAACTATGGCTACACCTTC CASSPDKGNYGYTF
. . TRBJ1-2 TRBV12-3/TRBV12-4 TGTGCCAGCAGGATGGGGGGGGCGCTTGGCTACACCTTC CASRMGGALGYTF
TRBD1 . TRBJ1-6 TRBV7-2 TGTGCCAGCAGCGTAGACAGGGTATCACCCCTCCACTTT CASSVDRVSPLHF